This is a list of T cell receptor beta chains from one sample in a study of blood T cell repertoires in COVID-19. This table comes from immunoSEQ multiplex PCR, and its TCRdb copy is limited to in-frame clones, with some not included. In the table there are 220,000 or so clones, about four fifths of which are singletons. The sequenced material came from PBMCs or T cells enriched from blood (not recorded which). Source of these receptors: a woman aged 40-49 years with acute COVID-19. The CDR3 runs from the conserved cysteine through the conserved F or W. The D gene is left open where the match is weak. Not all rows give a size; the values are once, few, many and, for expanded clones, a class.

>.|TRBV29-1|TRBJ2-5|.
TGCAGCGTGGGGCGGATACAAGAGACCCAGTACTTC
CSVGRIQETQYF
>.|TRBV7-6|TRBJ1-4|.
TGTGCCAGCAGCTTAGCAACAGGGCCCACTGAAAAACTGTTTTTT
CASSLATGPTEKLFF
>.|TRBV6-5|TRBJ2-7|.
TGTGCCAGCGCAGGGGCGATCTACGAGCAGTACTTC
CASAGAIYEQYF
>.|TRBV19|TRBJ2-7|.
TGTGCCAGTAGTATTTCCGGGGGACCCTACGAGCAGTACTTC
CASSISGGPYEQYF
>.|TRBV5-1|TRBJ2-1|TRBD2
TGCGCCAGCAGCTATGCTAGCGGGGGGATCTACAATGAGCAGTTCTTC
CASSYASGGIYNEQFF
>.|TRBV5-6|TRBJ2-7|.
TGTGCCAGCAGCTTACCGACAGCTCCCTACGAGCAGTACTTC
CASSLPTAPYEQYF
>few|TRBV15|TRBJ2-3|.
TGTGCCACCAGCAGCAACAGGGAGTCAGATACGCAGTATTTT
CATSSNRESDTQYF
>.|TRBV5-6|TRBJ1-5|TRBD1
TGTGCCAGCAGCCGACAGGGTGATAGCAATCAGCCCCAGCATTTT
CASSRQGDSNQPQHF
>.|TRBV6-1|TRBJ2-2|.
TGTGCCAGCAGTGAACAAGCTAGTCTCTTCACCTCGTCCGGGGAGCTGTTTTTT
CASSEQASLFTSSGELFF
>.|TRBV24-1|TRBJ1-2|TRBD1
TGTGCCACCAGTGACTCTAGGACAGGGGGGGTTGGCTACACCTTC
CATSDSRTGGVGYTF
>.|TRBV9|TRBJ2-3|TRBD2
TGTGCCAGCAGCCTCGAGATCGGGCGGGGGGGCACAGATACGCAGTATTTT
CASSLEIGRGGTDTQYF
>few|TRBV30|TRBJ1-4|.
TGTGCCTGGAGTTTCCGGACAAATAATGAAAAACTGTTTTTT
CAWSFRTNNEKLFF
>few|TRBV6-6|TRBJ2-6|.
TGTGCCAGCACTAAAATGCAGGGTGCTGGGGCCAACGTCCTGACTTTC
CASTKMQGAGANVLTF
>.|TRBV29-1|TRBJ2-2|.
TGCAGCGTTGGGACAGCCTCGAACACCGGGGAGCTGTTTTTT
CSVGTASNTGELFF
>.|TRBV19|TRBJ2-6|TRBD1
TGTGCCAGTAGTGGACAGGGTATGTTTGCTGGGGCCAACGTCCTGACTTTC
CASSGQGMFAGANVLTF
>.|TRBV25-1|TRBJ2-1|.
TGTGCCAGCAGTGATCTAAGCTCCTACAATGAGCAGTTCTTC
CASSDLSSYNEQFF
>.|TRBV6-1|TRBJ1-2|TRBD1
TGTGCCAGCAGTGAAGTCACAGGGGGGCATGGCTACACCTTC
CASSEVTGGHGYTF
>.|TRBV28|TRBJ1-5|.
TGTGCCAGCAGCCGTACAGGGATGCCCCAGCATTTT
CASSRTGMPQHF
>.|TRBV4-3|TRBJ2-3|.
TGCGCCAGCAGCCAAGATATCAGCACAGATACGCAGTATTTT
CASSQDISTDTQYF
>.|TRBV20-1|TRBJ2-1|.
TGCAGTGCTAGCGGGGATGAGCAGTTCTTC
CSASGDEQFF
>few|TRBV6-1|TRBJ1-2|.
TGTGCCAGCAGTGAAGCTTCAGGCGCCTATGGCTACACCTTC
CASSEASGAYGYTF
>.|TRBV5-5|TRBJ2-4|TRBD2
TGTGCCAGCAGCTCTAGCGGGGGGGCAGGGGCCAAAAACATTCAGTACTTC
CASSSSGGAGAKNIQYF
>.|TRBV19|TRBJ2-7|.
TGTGCCAGTAGTGAGCGGAGCTCCTACGAGCAGTACTTC
CASSERSSYEQYF
>.|TRBV6-6|TRBJ2-1|TRBD2
TGTGCCAGCAGCCGTGAACTAGCGGGGGAGGGTGAGCAGTTCTTC
CASSRELAGEGEQFF
>.|TRBV6-5|TRBJ1-1|TRBD1
TGTGCCAGCAGACAACCTCAGGGGGGGAACACTGAAGCTTTCTTT
CASRQPQGGNTEAFF
>once|TRBV5-1|TRBJ2-7|.
TGCGCCAGCAGCTTGGTGATGGAGTTGGACGAGCAGTACTTC
CASSLVMELDEQYF
>.|TRBV12-3/TRBV12-4|TRBJ1-5|.
TGTGCCAGCAGTTTCGGCAATCAGCCCCAGCATTTT
CASSFGNQPQHF
>.|TRBV5-1|TRBJ1-1|.
TGCGCCAGCAGCTCGGAAACAGGCAGTGAAGCTTTCTTT
CASSSETGSEAFF
>.|TRBV6-5|TRBJ2-5|TRBD2
TGTGCCAGCGCGACTAGCGGACAAGAGACCCAGTACTTC
CASATSGQETQYF
>.|TRBV19|TRBJ1-5|TRBD1
TGTGCCAGTAGAAGGCAGGGGGCGCTTCAGCCCCAGCATTTT
CASRRQGALQPQHF
>.|TRBV4-2|TRBJ1-2|.
TGTGCCAGCAGCCAAGAGGCTAGGGGGGGGTATGGCTACACCTTC
CASSQEARGGYGYTF
>.|TRBV7-2|TRBJ2-1|TRBD2
TGTGCCAGCAGCTTGGGTTGGGGGGGTGAGCAGTTCTTC
CASSLGWGGEQFF
>.|TRBV7-2|TRBJ1-2|.
TGTGCCAGCAGCCGTAAATCGTCGGACAAGACCTATGGCTACACCTTC
CASSRKSSDKTYGYTF
>.|TRBV27|TRBJ1-1|TRBD1
TGTGCCAGCAGTATTCGACAGGGGGCGAGTACTGAAGCTTTCTTT
CASSIRQGASTEAFF
>.|TRBV7-2|TRBJ1-4|.
TGTGCCAGCAGCCCCCGCGGTCGGGTTGGTGAAAAACTGTTTTTT
CASSPRGRVGEKLFF
>.|TRBV4-2|TRBJ2-1|TRBD2
TGTGCCAGCAGCCAAGATGCCAGCGGGGTTTCCTACAATGAGCAGTTCTTC
CASSQDASGVSYNEQFF
>.|TRBV10-3|TRBJ2-2|TRBD1
TGTGCCATCAGTGAGTCTCAGGGGGCATGGACCGGGGAGCTGTTTTTT
CAISESQGAWTGELFF
>.|TRBV27|TRBJ2-5|TRBD2
TGTGCCAGCAGTATAGGGACTAGCGTCGAGACCCAGTACTTC
CASSIGTSVETQYF
>few|TRBV6-1|TRBJ1-2|.
TGTGCCAGCAGTGAAGGGATCCAGGGCGCTTGGCCGAACACCTTC
CASSEGIQGAWPNTF
>once|TRBV7-3|TRBJ2-5|TRBD2
TGTGCCAGCAGCTTATGGGGGCCTCGCGGGGGGCTCCAAGAGACCCAGTACTTC
CASSLWGPRGGLQETQYF
>few|TRBV3-1/TRBV3-2|TRBJ2-7|TRBD1
TGTGCCAGCAGCCAAGCGGACAGGGCCCCCTACGAGCAGTACTTC
CASSQADRAPYEQYF
>.|TRBV19|TRBJ1-4|.
TGTGCCAGTAGTGCTTACCCCTTATCAGGTGTTGAAAAACTGTTTTTT
CASSAYPLSGVEKLFF
>.|TRBV5-5|TRBJ2-2|TRBD2
TGTGCCAGCAGCCGTCAAGCGGGGGGGAACACCGGGGAGCTGTTTTTT
CASSRQAGGNTGELFF